This T cell receptor beta chain was captured in a study of blood T cell repertoires in COVID-19. CDR3 length equals 13 residues. Germline CDR1 is MNHNS and CDR2 is SASEGT. V lost 3 bases to trimming and J lost 1 base, with 6 bases between them. The assay was immunoSEQ multiplex PCR, and TCRdb's table has in-frame clones only and misses some. The data show roughly 40,000 clones, 70% to 85% seen once. The receptor was derived from a human donor with acute or convalescent COVID-19. The donor label of this sample is uncertain. The sample was peripheral blood. V is TRBV6-1 and J is TRBJ2-5; D uncertain. This CDR3 is CASSDMAQETQYF. CDR3 DNA: TGTGCCAGCAGTGATATGGCCCAAGAGACCCAGTACTTC.